This T cell receptor beta chain was recovered during a study of blood T cell repertoires in COVID-19. Study details: Acute and convalescent COVID-19 samples came from the United States, Italy and Spain.

In the original workflow: Amplifying reference gene primers gave estimates of nucleated cell counts. Profiling relied on immunoSEQ multiplex PCR, and the TCRdb table lists in-frame clones only, not all of them. V and J calls plus clone size are reproduced from that table; the DNA served to infer D and trimming. The sample lists roughly 160,000 clones, roughly 88% occurring once. The CDR3 contains 16 residues. The V gene's germline CDR1 is SQVTM and CDR2 ANQGSEA. V trimming: 2 bases; J trimming: 7 bases; junction bases outside the gene matches: 14. V usage is TRBV29-1 and J usage is TRBJ1-5; 7 positions match TRBD1. The sequence derives from a young man with COVID-19, enrolled during active disease. Sequenced material: peripheral blood. The CDR3 sequence: CSVETKLTGAQQPQHF. CDR3 in DNA: TGCAGCGTTGAAACAAAACTAACAGGGGCGCAACAGCCCCAGCATTTT. Based on the CDR3 plus reference TRBV29-1 and TRBJ1-5, the full variable domain is SAVISQKPSRDICQRGTSLTIQCQVDSQVTMMFWYRQQPGQSLTLIATANQGSEATYESGFVIDKFPISRPNLTFSTLTVSNMSPEDSSIYLCSVETKLTGAQQPQHFGDGTRLSIL.